These T cell receptor beta chains were read from a single sample in a study of chemoradiotherapy in HPV16-positive cancers. The table came from immunoSEQ multiplex PCR; TCRdb's copy has only in-frame clones and leaves some out. The repertoire holds approximately 12,000 clones, around 87% seen once, with roughly 2.5% in the top ten. This specimen was acquired from a patient who underwent chemoradiotherapy. Receptors were obtained from a human donor with HPV-associated anogenital cancer. The CDR3 runs from the conserved cysteine through the conserved F or W. D genes are given only for firm matches. Only part of the rows carry a size: once, few, many, or a class if the clone is expanded.

V gene	CDR3 length	J gene	clone size	D gene	CDR3 protein	CDR3 DNA
TRBV6-1	15	TRBJ1-6	-	-	CASSEEGGLNSPLHF	TGTGCCAGCAGTGAAGAGGGGGGCCTCAATTCACCCCTCCACTTT
TRBV19	13	TRBJ2-3	-	-	CASSIDRADTQYF	TGTGCCAGTAGTATAGATCGCGCAGATACGCAGTATTTT
TRBV30	11	TRBJ2-4	-	-	CAWSVLDIQYF	TGTGCCTGGAGTGTCCTTGACATTCAGTACTTC
TRBV19	15	TRBJ2-1	-	-	CASSIFPGLDNEQFF	TGTGCCAGTAGTATTTTCCCCGGGTTGGACAATGAGCAGTTCTTC
TRBV6-5	14	TRBJ1-1	-	TRBD1	CASSRDSLRTEAFF	TGTGCCAGCAGTAGGGACAGCCTGAGGACTGAAGCTTTCTTT
TRBV9	14	TRBJ1-2	-	TRBD1	CASSTSGQSYGYTF	TGTGCCAGCAGCACCTCGGGACAGTCCTATGGCTACACCTTC
TRBV2	15	TRBJ1-1	-	-	CASREQNPMNTEAFF	TGTGCCAGCAGGGAACAGAATCCCATGAACACTGAAGCTTTCTTT
TRBV5-1	15	TRBJ1-2	-	-	CASSLSTVEIGGYTF	TGCGCCAGCAGCTTGAGCACAGTAGAAATCGGTGGCTACACCTTC
TRBV21-1	21	TRBJ2-4	-	-	CASSKVVGDDRGSLAKNIQYF	TGTGCCAGCAGCAAAGTGGTGGGAGACGACAGGGGTAGTTTAGCCAAAAACATTCAGTACTTC
TRBV9	14	TRBJ1-2	-	TRBD1	CASSMDRRPYGYTF	TGTGCCAGCAGCATGGACAGGCGCCCTTATGGCTACACCTTC
TRBV6-1	15	TRBJ2-5	-	TRBD2	CASSERLWGGETQYF	TGTGCCAGCAGTGAACGGCTGTGGGGGGGGGAGACCCAGTACTTC
TRBV7-2	12	TRBJ1-3	few	-	CASSLQGSTIYF	TGTGCCAGCAGCTTACAGGGCTCCACCATATATTTT
TRBV5-1	17	TRBJ2-3	-	TRBD2	CASSRGRPGGPGDTQYF	TGCGCCAGCAGCCGGGGCCGTCCGGGAGGGCCAGGAGATACGCAGTATTTT
TRBV6-1	13	TRBJ1-2	few	-	CASSERRNYGYTF	TGTGCCAGCAGTGAGCGACGTAACTATGGCTACACCTTC
TRBV7-9	15	TRBJ2-5	-	-	CASSPQARKQETQYF	TGTGCCAGCAGCCCCCAGGCCCGAAAACAAGAGACCCAGTACTTC
TRBV29-1	15	TRBJ2-5	-	-	CSVEDGTGRQETQYF	TGCAGCGTTGAAGATGGAACAGGAAGGCAAGAGACCCAGTACTTC
TRBV19	15	TRBJ2-5	-	-	CASSIFRGTQETQYF	TGTGCCAGTAGTATTTTTAGGGGGACACAAGAGACCCAGTACTTC
TRBV5-4	15	TRBJ2-7	-	TRBD2	CASSSGTSGPYEQYF	TGTGCCAGCAGCTCCGGGACTAGCGGGCCCTACGAGCAGTACTTC
TRBV6-5	15	TRBJ1-3	-	TRBD1	CASRLQGARGNTIYF	TGTGCCAGCAGACTTCAGGGGGCGCGCGGAAACACCATATATTTT
TRBV11-3	11	TRBJ2-7	-	-	CASSTPYEQYF	TGTGCCAGCAGTACACCCTACGAGCAGTACTTC
TRBV7-2	15	TRBJ1-5	-	-	CASSLVTGSNQPQHF	TGTGCCAGCAGCTTAGTGACAGGAAGCAATCAGCCCCAGCATTTT
TRBV5-1	16	TRBJ2-2	-	-	CASSLFQLQNTGELFF	TGCGCCAGCAGCTTGTTCCAGCTCCAGAACACCGGGGAGCTGTTTTTT
TRBV9	15	TRBJ1-1	-	-	CASSGRDFPNTEAFF	TGTGCCAGCAGCGGGCGGGACTTCCCGAACACTGAAGCTTTCTTT
TRBV5-6	18	TRBJ2-7	-	-	CASSLGELRRSPTYEQYF	TGTGCCAGCAGCTTAGGAGAACTGCGGCGGTCCCCTACCTACGAGCAGTACTTC
TRBV5-5	14	TRBJ1-4	few	-	CASSLGGRGEKLFF	TGTGCCAGCAGCCTAGGGGGGCGGGGTGAAAAACTGTTTTTT
TRBV25-1	14	TRBJ1-1	-	-	CASLSGGWNTEAFF	TGTGCCAGCCTCAGTGGGGGATGGAACACTGAAGCTTTCTTT
TRBV9	16	TRBJ1-1	few	TRBD1	CASSAYDRVANTEAFF	TGTGCCAGCAGCGCTTACGACAGGGTCGCGAACACTGAAGCTTTCTTT
TRBV28	16	TRBJ2-1	-	TRBD2	CAGQFGRSSPYNEQFF	TGTGCCGGTCAATTCGGGAGGTCCTCCCCGTACAATGAGCAGTTCTTC
TRBV18	14	TRBJ1-4	-	-	CASSPGSVSEKLFF	TGTGCCAGCTCACCAGGCAGCGTTAGTGAAAAACTGTTTTTT
TRBV7-3	14	TRBJ2-5	-	-	CASRLTPGVDPLNF	TGTGCCAGCAGACTAACCCCAGGCGTCGATCCCCTCAACTTC
TRBV9	15	TRBJ1-1	-	-	CASSVGGRSNTEAFF	TGTGCCAGCAGCGTAGGGGGACGGTCGAACACTGAAGCTTTCTTT
TRBV5-6	15	TRBJ1-1	few	-	CASSLRGLMNTEAFF	TGTGCCAGCAGCTTGCGGGGGCTCATGAACACTGAAGCTTTCTTT
TRBV15	13	TRBJ1-4	-	-	CATSRVSGEKLFF	TGTGCCACCAGCAGAGTAAGTGGTGAAAAACTGTTTTTT
TRBV5-4	18	TRBJ2-6	-	TRBD2	CASSRGLAGHSGANVLTF	TGTGCCAGCAGCCGGGGACTAGCGGGACACTCTGGGGCCAACGTCCTGACTTTC
TRBV19	16	TRBJ2-2	-	-	CASSILSMSRTGELFF	TGTGCCAGTAGTATATTATCTATGTCGCGAACCGGGGAGCTGTTTTTT
TRBV4-2	17	TRBJ2-2	-	TRBD1	CASSRVLGTGGPGELFF	TGTGCCAGCAGCCGCGTTCTCGGGACAGGGGGCCCCGGGGAGCTGTTTTTT
TRBV6-1	13	TRBJ1-4	-	TRBD1	CASRQGSNEKLFF	TGTGCCAGCCGACAGGGCTCTAATGAAAAACTGTTTTTT
TRBV7-2	17	TRBJ1-2	-	-	CASSLFQPSPANYGYTF	TGTGCCAGCAGCTTATTCCAGCCCTCACCCGCTAACTATGGCTACACCTTC
TRBV19	12	TRBJ2-2	-	-	CASSPRAGELFF	TGTGCCAGTAGTCCGCGGGCCGGGGAGCTGTTTTTT
TRBV9	16	TRBJ1-5	-	-	CASSAGDSYSNQPQHF	TGTGCCAGCAGCGCCGGTGACAGTTATAGCAATCAGCCCCAGCATTTT
TRBV19	15	TRBJ1-5	-	-	CASRTLRLSNQPQHF	TGTGCCAGTAGGACACTTCGCCTTAGCAATCAGCCCCAGCATTTT
TRBV7-6	15	TRBJ1-1	once	-	CASSKGGALGTEAFF	TGTGCCAGCAGCAAGGGGGGGGCTTTGGGCACTGAAGCTTTCTTT
TRBV5-1	13	TRBJ2-1	-	-	CASSSLRYHEQFF	TGCGCCAGCAGCTCGCTCCGGTACCATGAGCAGTTCTTC
TRBV27	14	TRBJ1-6	once	-	CASSSGQLSSPLHF	TGTGCCAGCAGTTCAGGACAGCTATCTTCACCCCTCCACTTT
TRBV6-4	17	TRBJ2-2	-	TRBD2	CASSDQPSGSIPGELFF	TGTGCCAGCAGTGATCAGCCTAGCGGGAGTATTCCCGGGGAGCTGTTTTTT
TRBV7-2	17	TRBJ2-2	-	TRBD2	CASSPRGGASNTGELFF	TGTGCCAGCAGCCCTCGGGGAGGGGCGTCGAACACCGGGGAGCTGTTTTTT
TRBV4-1	15	TRBJ1-1	-	-	CASSQVDQEVTEAFF	TGCGCCAGCAGCCAAGTTGACCAGGAGGTCACTGAAGCTTTCTTT
TRBV27	14	TRBJ1-3	-	-	CASSLSGAGNTIYF	TGTGCCAGCAGTTTATCAGGGGCTGGAAACACCATATATTTT
TRBV19	14	TRBJ1-1	-	-	CASSIDPAGTEAFF	TGTGCCAGTAGTATCGACCCAGCGGGTACTGAAGCTTTCTTT
TRBV6-1	11	TRBJ1-2	-	TRBD1	CATDRNYGYTF	TGTGCCACGGACAGGAACTATGGCTACACCTTC
TRBV7-6	15	TRBJ2-5	once	TRBD2	CATTAGGSPSETQYF	TGTGCCACCACCGCGGGGGGGTCTCCCTCAGAGACCCAGTACTTC
TRBV5-1	13	TRBJ2-7	-	-	CASSLGEGGEQYF	TGCGCCAGCAGCTTGGGCGAGGGGGGGGAGCAGTACTTC
TRBV7-7	15	TRBJ2-5	-	-	CASSLAGAVQETQYF	TGTGCCAGCAGCTTAGCGGGGGCAGTCCAAGAGACCCAGTACTTC
TRBV5-1	16	TRBJ1-2	-	TRBD1	CASSFSGQGTSGGYTF	TGCGCCAGCAGCTTCTCTGGACAGGGGACTTCGGGTGGCTACACCTTC
TRBV7-3	13	TRBJ1-2	-	-	CASSPSPAYGYTF	TGTGCCAGCAGCCCCAGTCCGGCCTATGGCTACACCTTC
TRBV5-5	16	TRBJ1-6	-	-	CASTEQRASYNSPLHF	TGTGCCAGCACCGAACAGAGAGCCTCCTATAATTCACCCCTCCACTTT
TRBV30	15	TRBJ1-2	-	TRBD1	CAWSVPAGGAFGYTF	TGTGCCTGGAGTGTACCGGCAGGGGGCGCGTTTGGCTACACCTTC